Presented here are 30 T cell receptor beta chains from one specimen sequenced in a study of blood T cell repertoires in COVID-19. This table comes from immunoSEQ multiplex PCR, and its TCRdb copy is limited to in-frame clones, with some not included. The sample holds 300,000 or so clones; 70% to 90% are singletons and the top ten take around 5.9%. Sequencing was carried out using PBMCs or T cells enriched from blood (not recorded which). These receptors all come from a woman aged 25 to 39 who had recovered from COVID-19.

The genes are TRBV7-3 and TRBJ1-4; D possibly corresponds to TRBD1 (5 bases). CDR1 SGHTA and CDR2 FQGTGA come from the germline V gene. Trimming took off 7 bases at V and 3 bases at J, with 30 bases between the two ends. The CDR3 extends over 20 amino acids. CDR3 region: CASTPQSKEGRVLPNEKLFF. CDR3 in DNA: TGTGCCAGCACCCCTCAATCCAAGGAGGGGAGGGTTCTTCCTAATGAAAAACTGTTTTTT.

The rearrangement links TRBV6-6 to TRBJ2-5; D call uncertain. Trimming took off 6 bases at V and 1 base at J, with 9 bases between the two ends. The germline CDR1 and CDR2 sequences are MNHNY and SVGAGI (reference sequence). The length of the CDR3 is 13 residues. The CDR3 loop is CASSLRLQETQYF. DNA of the CDR3: TGTGCCAGCAGCTTACGACTCCAAGAGACCCAGTACTTC.

This clone has a single count. The chain links TRBV29-1 to TRBJ2-5; 8 bases are a match to TRBD1. V lost 5 bases to trimming and J lost 5 bases; unmatched junction nucleotides: 7. Germline loops: CDR1 SQVTM, CDR2 ANQGSEA. This CDR3 is 13 amino acids long. The CDR3 here is CSVWTGSGETQYF. The CDR3 nucleotides are TGCAGCGTTTGGACAGGGAGTGGGGAGACCCAGTACTTC.

The chain recombines TRBV6-5 with TRBJ2-1, with 7 bases lining up with TRBD1. CDR3 size: 14 residues. V trimming: 6 bases; J trimming: 1 base; junction bases outside the gene matches: 3. CDR1 MNHEY and CDR2 SVGAGI come from the germline V gene. The CDR3 loop reads CASRHRGSYNEQFF. Here the CDR3 DNA reads TGTGCCAGCAGGCACAGGGGATCCTACAATGAGCAGTTCTTC.

This clone was observed a single time. The V and J genes are TRBV4-1 and TRBJ1-5; no reliable D call. Trimming cost V 2 bases and J 3 bases, with 8 bases left between them. Germline values: CDR1 MGHRA, CDR2 YSYEKL. The CDR3 contains 14 residues. The CDR3 loop reads CASSQIVHNQPQHF. The CDR3 coding sequence is TGCGCCAGCAGCCAAATAGTCCACAATCAGCCCCAGCATTTT.

V usage is TRBV7-6 and J usage is TRBJ2-3; 8 bases are a match to TRBD1. Germline V CDR1 and CDR2: SGHVS, FNYEAQ. With 5 bases clipped from V and 5 bases from J, the junction kept 9 bases outside the gene matches. This CDR3 has 15 residues. CDR3 sequence reads: CASSPGQGRVDTQYF. The CDR3 DNA reads TGTGCCAGCAGCCCCGGACAGGGTCGGGTAGATACGCAGTATTTT.

With respect to this clone: This specimen includes other DNA sequences encoding the same CDR3. This rearrangement joins TRBV9 to TRBJ2-5, with D maybe TRBD2 (6 bases). This CDR3 contains 13 residues. With 0 bases removed from V and 3 bases from J, the gap between germline ends came to 6 bases. The V gene's germline CDR1 is SGDLS and CDR2 YYNGEE. The CDR3 coding sequence is TGTGCCAGCAGCGTAGGGGGGGAAGAGACCCAGTACTTC. This gives the protein CASSVGGEETQYF.

This chain connects TRBV19 to TRBJ2-3, with 8 positions matching TRBD1. The CDR3 has 14 residues. Germline V lookup: CDR1 LNHDA, CDR2 SQIVND (reference sequence). The junction had 4 bases not matched to a gene; V was cut back by 7 bases and J by 1 base. The DNA of the CDR3 is TGTGCCAGTATGGACAGGGCCGGCACAGATACGCAGTATTTT. This encodes CASMDRAGTDTQYF. The full variable domain, its missing parts supplied by reference TRBV19 and TRBJ2-3, is DGGITQSPKYLFRKEGQNVTLSCEQNLNHDAMYWYRQDPGQGLRLIYYSQIVNDFQKGDIAEGYSVSREKKESFPLTVTSAQKNPTAFYLCASMDRAGTDTQYFGPGTRLTVL.

The rearrangement joins TRBV5-4 to TRBJ1-2; weak D call: TRBD1 (6 bases). The V end was cut by 4 bases, the J end by 8 bases, with 12 bases between. There are 12 residues in the CDR3. The germline CDR1 and CDR2 sequences are SGHNT and YYREEE (reference sequence). CDR3 amino acids: CASSRDDRGYTF. The CDR3 DNA is TGTGCCAGCAGCCGGGACGACAGGGGCTACACCTTC.

This clone is a singleton in its sample. CDR3 sequence (DNA): TGCAGTGCGAGTCCCGTCGGTCAGCCCCAGCATTTT. It encodes CSASPVGQPQHF. The V gene is TRBV20-1, the J gene TRBJ1-5, with D unclear. The germline V gene encodes CDR1 DFQATT and CDR2 SNEGSKA (reference sequence). The CDR3 has 12 amino acids. The V end lost 6 bases, the J end lost 6 bases, and 12 bases lay between the germline ends.

The J gene is TRBJ2-3, the V gene TRBV9; TRBD2 matches 14 bases. Germline V gives CDR1 SGDLS, CDR2 YYNGEE. Trimming removed 2 bases from V and 5 bases from J; junction bases left unmatched: 4. The CDR3 loop spans 16 amino acids. CDR3 in DNA: TGTGCCAGCAGCGTCCGACTAGCGGGGGGGCAAGATACGCAGTATTTT. Its translation: CASSVRLAGGQDTQYF.

The rearrangement joins TRBV6-5 to TRBJ1-4; D is ambiguous. The ends were cut back, 3 bases at V and 7 bases at J, with 6 bases in the middle. CDR3 length equals 12 residues. The germline CDR1 and CDR2 sequences are MNHEY and SVGAGI. CDR3 DNA: TGTGCCAGCAGTTATTCCGGTGAAAAACTGTTTTTT. Translating it yields CASSYSGEKLFF.

The J gene is TRBJ1-5, the V gene TRBV27; perhaps TRBD1 as D (5 bases). The CDR3 extends over 13 amino acids. CDR1 MNHEY and CDR2 SMNVEV come from the germline V gene (reference sequence). V was clipped by 7 bases and J by 4 bases, with 11 bases between them. This CDR3 is CASMIGANQPQHF. CDR3 coding DNA: TGTGCCAGCATGATTGGGGCTAATCAGCCCCAGCATTTT.

The chain employs TRBV7-2 and TRBJ1-5, with D possibly matching TRBD1 (6 bases). The length of the CDR3 is 13 residues. Per the germline V gene, CDR1 is SGHTA and CDR2 is FQGNSA. Between the trimmed V and J ends, which lost 3 bases and 7 bases, there was a span of 10 bases. CDR3 sequence: CASSFLGGQPQHF. CDR3 bases: TGTGCCAGCAGCTTTCTTGGGGGCCAGCCCCAGCATTTT.

V and J are TRBV18 and TRBJ1-5, with TRBD1 as a possible D gene (6 bases). The CDR3 has 16 residues. Germline CDR1 and CDR2: KGHSH and LQKENI. Trimming took 3 bases from V and 2 from J, leaving 14 bases between them. The CDR3 is CASSPVQGNGNQPQHF. The CDR3, as DNA: TGTGCCAGCTCACCGGTACAGGGTAACGGCAATCAGCCCCAGCATTTT.

The genes are TRBV5-1 and TRBJ2-7; 9 nucleotides match TRBD2. The V segment lost 6 bases and the J segment 4 bases; nucleotides outside the gene matches: 5. The CDR3 consists of 13 residues. The germline CDR1 and CDR2 sequences are SGHRS and YFSETQ. Here the CDR3 reads CASTSSGIYEQYF. The DNA of the CDR3 is TGCGCCAGCACTTCTAGCGGGATATACGAGCAGTACTTC.

The chain employs TRBV6-5 and TRBJ1-3, with D unclear. The CDR3 runs to 15 residues. With 0 bases removed from V and 4 bases from J, the gap between germline ends came to 10 bases. Germline CDR1 reads MNHEY; CDR2 reads SVGAGI. In DNA, the CDR3 is TGTGCCAGCAGTTACTCGAGCGTTGCGGGAAACACCATATATTTT. It codes for CASSYSSVAGNTIYF.

The rearrangement uses TRBV9 and TRBJ1-1; possibly TRBD1 for D (6 bases). From germline, CDR1 is SGDLS and CDR2 YYNGEE. The V gene lost 5 bases and the J gene lost 11 bases, with 16 bases spanning the gap. This CDR3 has 12 residues. DNA for the CDR3: TGTGCCAGCAGATCCCGGGAGGGGGACGCTTTCTTT. Translating it yields CASRSREGDAFF.

The V call is TRBV3-1 (or the pseudogene TRBV3-2), the J call TRBJ2-5, with 11 bases fitting TRBD2. The germline CDR1 and CDR2 sequences are LGHDT and YNNKEL (reference sequence). V shed 3 bases, J shed 4 bases, and the junction held 4 bases outside the gene matches. The CDR3 is made up of 15 amino acids. The CDR3 reads CASSQVLAGAETQYF. CDR3 bases: TGTGCCAGCAGCCAGGTACTAGCGGGGGCAGAGACCCAGTACTTC.

This rearrangement joins TRBV7-6 to TRBJ2-3; 10 bases agree with TRBD2. CDR1 and CDR2 (germline): SGHVS, FNYEAQ. The CDR3 sequence is 16 residues long. After removal of 1 base from V and 4 bases from J, the junction contained 5 bases not matched to a gene. The DNA of the CDR3 is TGTGCCAGCAGCTTAGGTAGCGGGGGGCCCGCAGATACGCAGTATTTT. This translates into CASSLGSGGPADTQYF.

The CDR3 DNA sequence: TGTGCCAGTAGTATAGACCCTGGAGTAGCCTCTGGAAACACCATATATTTT. Translated: CASSIDPGVASGNTIYF. This chain links TRBV19 with TRBJ1-3; the D is unclear. The CDR3 is 17 amino acids. Germline assignment: CDR1 LNHDA and CDR2 SQIVND (reference sequence). Trimming shortened V by 0 bases and J by 0 bases, and 12 bases separated the two germline ends.

J is TRBJ1-2 and V is TRBV7-9; TRBD1 matches 9 bases. V trimming: 4 bases; J trimming: 3 bases; junction bases outside the gene matches: 9. The CDR3 consists of 16 residues. The germline V gene has CDR1 SEHNR and CDR2 FQNEAQ (reference sequence). The CDR3 sequence is CASSSTTGDRDYGYTF. The DNA for the CDR3 is TGTGCCAGCAGCTCCACTACCGGGGACAGGGACTATGGCTACACCTTC.

This clone was found once. The rearrangement uses TRBV9 and TRBJ1-3; 7 bases are a match to TRBD1. With V trimmed by 3 bases and J by 4 bases, 10 bases remained unmatched. The V gene's germline CDR1 is SGDLS and CDR2 YYNGEE. The CDR3 sequence is 16 residues long. The CDR3 loop reads CASSALGQTKGNTIYF. CDR3 sequence (DNA): TGTGCCAGCAGCGCTTTGGGACAGACGAAGGGAAACACCATATATTTT.

The chain combines TRBV4-2 with TRBJ2-5, with 9 bases matching TRBD1. The CDR3 loop spans 15 amino acids. V lost 4 bases, J lost 5 bases, and 8 bases stayed unmatched. CDR1 LGHNA and CDR2 YNFKEQ come from the germline V gene. The CDR3 reads CASSPETGTGETQYF. In DNA form, the CDR3 reads TGTGCCAGCAGCCCAGAGACAGGGACAGGGGAGACCCAGTACTTC.

The chain couples TRBV12-3 or TRBV12-4 to TRBJ1-1; no reliable D call. CDR3 length: 13 amino acids. Between the trimmed V and J ends, which lost 10 bases and 5 bases, there was a span of 17 bases. This chain's CDR3 is CATRSAEWTEAFF. The CDR3 region has the DNA TGTGCCACCAGGTCGGCGGAATGGACTGAAGCTTTCTTT.

J is TRBJ2-1 and V is TRBV11-3, with TRBD1 identical over 10 bases. The germline V gene has CDR1 SGHNT and CDR2 YENEEA. The V and J ends lost 6 bases and 6 bases, in that order; junction bases with no gene match: 2. This CDR3 has 13 residues. CDR3 amino acids: CASRGQGTNEQFF. The CDR3 DNA is TGTGCCAGCAGGGGACAGGGGACCAATGAGCAGTTCTTC.

This sequence joins TRBV5-1 and TRBJ2-3; 11 bases line up with TRBD2. There are 16 residues in the CDR3. Trimming at V came to 4 bases and at J to 6 bases, leaving 10 bases not matched to a gene. Germline-derived CDR1 and CDR2 are SGHRS and YFSETQ. CDR3 amino acids: CASSPPLAGARDTQYF. The CDR3 DNA sequence: TGCGCCAGCAGCCCCCCACTAGCGGGGGCTCGGGATACGCAGTATTTT.

In its sample, this clone was seen once. No DNA is shown, since the ends of the CDR3 on it are uncertain; the CDR3 is the one TCRdb lists. The genes are TRBV21-1 and TRBJ1-3; the tabulated D call, TRBD1, remains unverified against the DNA. TRBV21-1 is a known pseudogene. The CDR3 is made up of 18 amino acids, end residues included. CDR3 loop: CASSSKFGQGTSGNTIYF.

This clone came up a few times. The rearrangement uses TRBV7-9 and TRBJ1-3; 10 nucleotides match TRBD1. Per germline, CDR1 SEHNR and CDR2 FQNEAQ (reference sequence). CDR3 length equals 15 residues. After removal of 3 bases from V and 4 bases from J, the junction contained 3 bases not matched to a gene. CDR3 coding DNA: TGTGCCAGCAGCTTTGGGACAGGGGCGGGAAACACCATATATTTT. Translated, it gives CASSFGTGAGNTIYF. Drawing the rest from reference TRBV7-9 and TRBJ1-3, the complete variable domain is DTGVSQNPRHKITKRGQNVTFRCDPISEHNRLYWYRQTLGQGPEFLTYFQNEAQLEKSRLLSDRFSAERPKGSFSTLEIQRTEQGDSAMYLCASSFGTGAGNTIYFGEGSWLTVV.

The V gene is TRBV3-1 (or the pseudogene TRBV3-2), the J gene TRBJ2-3, with 11 bases identical to TRBD2. Germline V CDR1 and CDR2: LGHDT, YNNKEL (reference sequence). The J segment lost 6 bases and the V segment lost 1 base, leaving 9 bases of the junction unmatched. This CDR3 region has 17 residues. The CDR3 spells CASSQGRLAGRRDTQYF. For the CDR3, the DNA is TGTGCCAGCAGCCAAGGGAGACTAGCGGGGAGACGCGATACGCAGTATTTT.